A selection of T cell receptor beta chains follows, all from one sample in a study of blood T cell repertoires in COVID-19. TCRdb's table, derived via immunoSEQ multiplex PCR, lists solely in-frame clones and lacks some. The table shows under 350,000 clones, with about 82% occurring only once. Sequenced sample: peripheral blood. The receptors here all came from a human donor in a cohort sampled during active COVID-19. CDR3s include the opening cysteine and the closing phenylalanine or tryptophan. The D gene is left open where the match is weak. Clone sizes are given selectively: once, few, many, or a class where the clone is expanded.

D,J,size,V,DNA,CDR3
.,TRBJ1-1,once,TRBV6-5,TGTGCCAGCAGATTCAGGGGAAGTGAAGGCAAAGCTTTCTTT,CASRFRGSEGKAFF
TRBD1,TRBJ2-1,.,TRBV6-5,TGTGCCAGCTGCGAGGGACAGACCTACAATGAGCAGTTCTTC,CASCEGQTYNEQFF
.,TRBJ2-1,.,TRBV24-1,TGTGCCACCAGTGACCCCAACAGGGCAGGTGAGCAGTTCTTC,CATSDPNRAGEQFF
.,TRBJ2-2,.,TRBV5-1,TGCGCCAGCACCGTCGGACAATTGAACACCGGGGAGCTGTTTTTT,CASTVGQLNTGELFF
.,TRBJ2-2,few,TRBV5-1,TGCGCCAGCAGCTTGACTCTACAGGTTAACACCGGGGAGCTGTTTTTT,CASSLTLQVNTGELFF
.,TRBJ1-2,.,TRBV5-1,TGCGCCAGCAGCTTGGATGTAGGAGGGCTAGGTGGCTACACCTTC,CASSLDVGGLGGYTF
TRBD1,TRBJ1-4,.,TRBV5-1,TGCGCCAGCAGGTGGACAGGGTCCCCTCAGGGTGAAAAACTGTTTTTT,CASRWTGSPQGEKLFF
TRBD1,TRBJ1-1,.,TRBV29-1,TGCAGCGTTGAAGACCTCGACAGGGGTTTCTTT,CSVEDLDRGFF
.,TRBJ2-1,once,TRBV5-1,TGCGCCAGCAGCCCGGTTTCGAAACCAGGGAATGAGCAGTTCTTC,CASSPVSKPGNEQFF
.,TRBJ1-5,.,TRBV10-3,TGTGCCATCAGTGGGGAGGGGGTAAGCAATCAGCCCCAGCATTTT,CAISGEGVSNQPQHF
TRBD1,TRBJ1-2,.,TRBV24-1,TGTGCCACCAGTGGAGCAAGGGGGACAGTGGACCTCTATGGCTACACCTTC,CATSGARGTVDLYGYTF
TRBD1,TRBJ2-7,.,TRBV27,TGTGCCAGCAGTTCGACAGGGGGCTACTACGAGCAGTACTTC,CASSSTGGYYEQYF
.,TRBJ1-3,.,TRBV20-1,TGCAGTGCTAGTTTAAGCGGAGGAAACACCATATATTTT,CSASLSGGNTIYF
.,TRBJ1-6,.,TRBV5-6,TGTGCCAGCAGCTTATCAACCTACTCACCCCTCCACTTT,CASSLSTYSPLHF
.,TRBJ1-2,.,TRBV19,TGTGCCAGTAGTTCGGTGAACTATGGCTACACCTTC,CASSSVNYGYTF
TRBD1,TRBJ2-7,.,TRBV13,TGTGCCAGCAGCTTAGCGGGACAGCTATACTACGAGCAGTACTTC,CASSLAGQLYYEQYF
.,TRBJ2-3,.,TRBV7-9,TGTGCCAGACAGGGCTCGGGAGATACGCAGTATTTT,CARQGSGDTQYF
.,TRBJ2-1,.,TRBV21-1,TGTGCCAGCAGCGGCGAGTCGGGACAGGGGTCCAATGAGCAGTTCTTC,CASSGESGQGSNEQFF
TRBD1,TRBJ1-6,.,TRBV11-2,TGTGCCAGCAGCTTAGGGGGGACAGGCGATTCACCCCTCCACTTT,CASSLGGTGDSPLHF
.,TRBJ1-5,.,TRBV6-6,TGTGCCAGCAGTCACCTGACAGATCAGCCCCAGCATTTT,CASSHLTDQPQHF
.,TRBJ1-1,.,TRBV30,TGTGCCTGGAGCGACCTTGGGGGGGCAGGGAGCACTGAAGCTTTCTTT,CAWSDLGGAGSTEAFF
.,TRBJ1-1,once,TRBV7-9,TGTGCCAGCAGCGTGGGGGCGAACACTGAAGCTTTCTTT,CASSVGANTEAFF
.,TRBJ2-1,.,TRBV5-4,TGTGCCAGCAGCTTAAACAGGGTTGGGTACAATGAGCAGTTCTTC,CASSLNRVGYNEQFF
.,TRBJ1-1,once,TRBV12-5,TGTGCTAGTGGTCCCCCCCGCGGGGGCCGGAACACTGAAGCTTTCTTT,CASGPPRGGRNTEAFF
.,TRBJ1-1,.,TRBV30,TGTGCCTGGATTGTCCCCCCGGGGGGCACTGAAGCTTTCTTT,CAWIVPPGGTEAFF
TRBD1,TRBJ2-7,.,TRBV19,TGTGCCAGTAGTACCGGCCGGACAGGGAACTACGAGCAGTACTTC,CASSTGRTGNYEQYF
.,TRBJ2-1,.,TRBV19,TGTGCCAGTAGCAATATACAGGGTTATGAGCAGTTCTTC,CASSNIQGYEQFF
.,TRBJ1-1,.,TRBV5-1,TGCGCCAGCAGCTTGGACCTAGGGGGCACTGAAGCTTTCTTT,CASSLDLGGTEAFF
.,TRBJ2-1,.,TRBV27,TGTGCCAGCAGTTTACAAGCGGGTGAGCAGTTCTTC,CASSLQAGEQFF
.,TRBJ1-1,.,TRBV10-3,TGTGCCATCTCCAATCCGGGACAAAAGAACACTGAAGCTTTCTTT,CAISNPGQKNTEAFF
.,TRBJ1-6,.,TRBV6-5,TGTGCCAGCAGGAGATTTATGCGGTCCCTCCACTTT,CASRRFMRSLHF
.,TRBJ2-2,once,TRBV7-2,TGTGCCAGCAGCTTATTTTTGACATCCACCGGGGAGCTGTTTTTT,CASSLFLTSTGELFF
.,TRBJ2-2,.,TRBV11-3,TGTGCCAGCAGCTTACGAGCTGGTACCGGGGAGCTGTTTTTT,CASSLRAGTGELFF
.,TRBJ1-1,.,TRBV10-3,TGTGCCATCACAGTGGGGAGGAACACTGAAGCTTTCTTT,CAITVGRNTEAFF
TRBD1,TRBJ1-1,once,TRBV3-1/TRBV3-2,TGTGCCAGCAGCCCGACAGGGTATCAAGACACTGAAGCTTTCTTT,CASSPTGYQDTEAFF
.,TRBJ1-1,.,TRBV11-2,TGTGCCAGCAGCTTAACCCAGGGTATCGCTGAAGCTTTCTTT,CASSLTQGIAEAFF
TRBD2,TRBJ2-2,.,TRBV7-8,TGTGCCAGCAGCTTAGCGGGACTAGCGGGGGGTCCAAACACCGGGGAGCTGTTTTTT,CASSLAGLAGGPNTGELFF
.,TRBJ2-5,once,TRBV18,TGTGCCAGCTCACCACGGCTACAGAGTCAAGAGACCCAGTACTTC,CASSPRLQSQETQYF
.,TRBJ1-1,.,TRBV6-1,TGTGCCAGCAGTGAAAAGAAGGGGGACACTGAAGCTTTCTTT,CASSEKKGDTEAFF
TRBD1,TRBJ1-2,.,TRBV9,TGTGCCAGCAGCGTAGAGACAGGGGGCGTTTTAAATTATGGCTACACCTTC,CASSVETGGVLNYGYTF
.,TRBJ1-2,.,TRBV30,TGTGCCTGGAGTGTTGGAGGAGACCGTGGCTACACCTTC,CAWSVGGDRGYTF
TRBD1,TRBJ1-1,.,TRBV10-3,TGTGCCACCACCGGACAGGGACTTAACACTGAAGCTTTCTTT,CATTGQGLNTEAFF
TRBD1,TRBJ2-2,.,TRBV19,TGTGCCAGTAGCCGCACTTCGGGACAGGGTCGTACCGGGGAGCTGTTTTTT,CASSRTSGQGRTGELFF
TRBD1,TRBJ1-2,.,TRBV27,TGTGCCAGCAGTTTAGCTGGGCTAGGGGGCCGTGGCTACACCTTC,CASSLAGLGGRGYTF
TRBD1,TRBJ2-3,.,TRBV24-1,TGTGCCACCAGGGACAGGGGGCGCATCCCAGATACGCAGTATTTT,CATRDRGRIPDTQYF
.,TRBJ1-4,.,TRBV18,TGTGCCAGCTCACCGGAGACCGGGACACTGGCAACTAATGAAAAACTGTTTTTT,CASSPETGTLATNEKLFF
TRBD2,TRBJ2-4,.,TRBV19,TGTGCCAGTAGTCCGCGACGGCGGGGGGGCCGGAACATTCAGTACTTC,CASSPRRRGGRNIQYF
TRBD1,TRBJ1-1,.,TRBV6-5,TGTGCCAGCAGGTTCCCCGGGACAGTTGAAGCTTTCTTT,CASRFPGTVEAFF
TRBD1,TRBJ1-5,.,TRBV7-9,TGTGCCAGCAGCCCCGGGACAGATAGCAATCAGCCCCAGCATTTT,CASSPGTDSNQPQHF
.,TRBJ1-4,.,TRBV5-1,TGCGCCAGCAGCTTGGGGGGCAACTATGAAAAACTGTTTTTT,CASSLGGNYEKLFF
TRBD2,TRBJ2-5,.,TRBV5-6,TGTGCCAGCAGCTTGAAGATAGCGGGGGGGCAGGAGACCCAGTACTTC,CASSLKIAGGQETQYF
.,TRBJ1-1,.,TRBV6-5,TGTGCCGCGAGGGATACACTCCACACTGTAGAAGCTTTCTTT,CAARDTLHTVEAFF
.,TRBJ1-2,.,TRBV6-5,TGTGCCAGCAGGGAGACAGGTGCACGTGGCTACACCTTC,CASRETGARGYTF
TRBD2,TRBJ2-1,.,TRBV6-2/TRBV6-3,TGTGCCAGCAGTTTCGCGGGGGGTGGGAATGAGCAGTTCTTC,CASSFAGGGNEQFF
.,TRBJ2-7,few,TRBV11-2,TGTGCCAGCAGACTTTTAGGGGTCCGCGAGCAGTACTTC,CASRLLGVREQYF